Listed here are 24 T cell receptor beta chains from one sample, sequenced in a study of control samples from healthy donors and cancer patients. Assay used: immunoSEQ multiplex PCR; TCRdb lists only in-frame clones, some missing. The table shows roughly 45,000 clones, with 86% occurring only once. Sequencing used PBMCs. The source of these receptors is a woman in her 50s with lung cancer.

CDR3 protein: CASSISGTGDSPWYGYTF. CDR3 bases: TGTGCCAGTAGTATATCAGGGACAGGGGACTCGCCGTGGTATGGCTACACCTTC. The chain joins TRBV19 to TRBJ1-2, with 10 positions matching TRBD1. This CDR3 contains 18 residues. Per the germline V gene, CDR1 is LNHDA and CDR2 is SQIVND (reference sequence). With V trimmed by 2 bases and J by 5 bases, 14 bases remained unmatched.

The DNA of the CDR3 is TGTGCCAGCAGCTCCCTTATGGGGAAGAGAAACACCATATATTTT. Translated: CASSSLMGKRNTIYF. J is TRBJ1-3 and V is TRBV11-2; the D is unclear. Trimming stripped 4 bases from V and 5 bases from J, with 15 bases between. CDR1 SGHAT and CDR2 FQNNGV come from the germline V gene. This CDR3 contains 15 residues.

V is TRBV5-6 and J is TRBJ1-1; 8 bases are shared with TRBD1. The CDR3 consists of 14 residues. Germline trimming cut 4 bases from V and 11 bases from J; bases unmatched to any gene: 13. Per the germline V gene, CDR1 is SGHDT and CDR2 is YYEEEE. The DNA of the CDR3 is TGTGCCAGCAGCGGCCGGGACAGGAACATCTGGGCTTTCTTT. Protein product: CASSGRDRNIWAFF.

The chain employs TRBV25-1 and TRBJ1-1, with a possible D match to TRBD1 (6 bases). Between the trimmed V and J ends, which lost 2 bases and 2 bases, there was a span of 15 bases. The CDR3 runs 16 residues. The germline V gene encodes CDR1 MGHDK and CDR2 SYGVNS. The CDR3 here is CASSEQRTGINTEAFF. The CDR3 DNA sequence: TGTGCCAGCAGTGAACAACGTACAGGGATCAACACTGAAGCTTTCTTT.

The V and J genes are TRBV7-8 and TRBJ2-7; the D gene is possibly TRBD1 (5 bases). The CDR3 totals 15 residues. V gave up 5 bases and J gave up 7 bases, with 21 bases separating them. Germline CDR1 SGHVS, CDR2 FQNEAQ. The CDR3 sequence: CASSPFGQGLGEQYF. As DNA, the CDR3 is TGTGCCAGCAGCCCTTTTGGGCAGGGCTTGGGGGAGCAGTACTTC.

V and J are TRBV18 and TRBJ1-2; 7 nucleotides line up with TRBD1. The CDR3 runs to 14 residues. Germline loops: CDR1 KGHSH, CDR2 LQKENI. V lost 5 bases to trimming and J lost 4 bases; unmatched junction nucleotides: 7. The CDR3 protein is CASSSADRLYGYTF. The CDR3, as DNA: TGTGCCAGCTCATCCGCGGACAGGCTCTATGGCTACACCTTC.

The chain is built from TRBV5-4 and TRBJ2-7; a weak D match, TRBD1 (6 bases). Trimming removed 4 bases at V and 5 bases at J, with 16 bases between. Germline V gene sequence: CDR1 SGHNT, CDR2 YYREEE (reference sequence). CDR3 length: 14 amino acids. This chain's CDR3 is CASSRQQGSDEQYF. The CDR3 DNA reads TGTGCCAGCAGCCGACAACAGGGTTCGGACGAGCAGTACTTC.

The chain is built from TRBV18 and TRBJ2-2; D is ambiguous. The CDR3 runs 13 residues. Trimming shortened V by 0 bases and J by 1 base, and 0 bases separated the two germline ends. Looked up from germline, CDR1 is KGHSH and CDR2 is LQKENI. This chain's CDR3 is CASSPPNTGELFF. The DNA of the CDR3 is TGTGCCAGCTCACCACCGAACACCGGGGAGCTGTTTTTT.

This CDR3 is CASSLVFLNTEAFF. The CDR3 DNA reads as TGTGCCAGCAGCTTAGTATTCCTGAACACTGAAGCTTTCTTT. The genes are TRBV7-2 and TRBJ1-1; D gene uncertain. Germline V CDR1 and CDR2: SGHTA, FQGNSA. The V end was cut by 1 base, the J end by 0 bases, with 6 bases between. There are 14 residues in the CDR3.

The chain uses TRBV19 and TRBJ2-2, with D maybe TRBD1 (5 bases). Trimming pared 7 bases from V and 1 base from J, leaving 19 bases between. CDR1 is LNHDA and CDR2 is SQIVND in the germline V gene (reference sequence). The CDR3 sequence is 17 residues long. The CDR3 sequence is CASKKLRVPLNTGELFF. Written as DNA, the CDR3 is TGTGCCAGTAAAAAACTCAGGGTTCCTTTGAACACCGGGGAGCTGTTTTTT.

This chain joins TRBV6-2 or TRBV6-3 and TRBJ1-2; D gene unclear. This CDR3 is built from 15 residues. Per germline, CDR1 MNHEY and CDR2 SVGEGT. V was clipped by 4 bases and J by 7 bases, with 19 bases between them. CDR3 nucleotides: TGTGCCAGCAGTTTCTGGACCGCCACGTCAGGTGGCTACACCTTC. Translation: CASSFWTATSGGYTF.

The rearrangement uses TRBV5-1 and TRBJ2-7; weak D call: TRBD2 (7 bases). From germline, CDR1 is SGHRS and CDR2 YFSETQ. The CDR3 runs 13 residues. Trimming pared 3 bases from V and 7 bases from J, leaving 14 bases between. The CDR3 sequence: CASSWGGAGEQYF. CDR3 sequence (DNA): TGCGCCAGCAGCTGGGGGGGGGCCGGGGAGCAGTACTTC.

DNA for the CDR3: TGTGCCAGTAGTCAAACCCTCAGCGCTATGAACACTGAAGCTTTCTTT. Its protein product is CASSQTLSAMNTEAFF. The chain uses TRBV19 and TRBJ1-1; D is uncertain. V shed 5 bases and J shed 0 bases, with 16 bases lying between them. CDR1 is LNHDA and CDR2 is SQIVND in the germline V gene (reference sequence). The CDR3 loop spans 16 amino acids.

The chain combines TRBV19 with TRBJ1-6; no firm D call. Germline-derived CDR1 and CDR2 are LNHDA and SQIVND (reference sequence). The CDR3 runs to 14 residues. Trimming stripped 8 bases from V and 0 bases from J, with 8 bases between. CDR3 DNA: TGTGCCAGTTCACCGGGCTCCTATAATTCACCCCTCCACTTT. Its translation: CASSPGSYNSPLHF.

The chain uses TRBV20-1 and TRBJ1-1; the D is unclear. This CDR3 region has 8 residues. Germline V CDR1 and CDR2: DFQATT, SNEGSKA (reference sequence). V was pared by 7 bases and J by 8 bases, with 5 bases between. The CDR3: CSGREAFF. CDR3 bases: TGCAGTGGTAGGGAAGCTTTCTTT.

The chain employs TRBV11-2 and TRBJ2-3, with D unresolved. There are 15 residues in the CDR3. V was trimmed by 6 bases and J by 2 bases, leaving 15 bases between them. Germline V gene sequence: CDR1 SGHAT, CDR2 FQNNGV. CDR3 nucleotide sequence: TGTGCCAGCAGGAACCCCCGATATTCCACAGATACGCAGTATTTT. It is translated as CASRNPRYSTDTQYF. Full variable domain (remainder filled in from reference TRBV11-2 and TRBJ2-3): EAGVAQSPRYKIIEKRQSVAFWCNPISGHATLYWYQQILGQGPKLLIQFQNNGVVDDSQLPKDRFSAERLKGVDSTLKIQPAKLEDSAVYLCASRNPRYSTDTQYFGPGTRLTVL.

As DNA, the CDR3 is TGTGCCAGCAGCTTGGCCGGTCTAGGGGTAAATGAGCAGTTCTTC. Its protein is CASSLAGLGVNEQFF. The V call is TRBV5-6, the J call TRBJ2-1, with D possibly matching TRBD1 (5 bases). The CDR3 totals 15 residues. Germline V lookup: CDR1 SGHDT, CDR2 YYEEEE. The germline V and J ends were trimmed by 0 bases and 7 bases, with 14 bases remaining between them.

This clone was counted a single time. The chain links TRBV7-2 to TRBJ1-1; D gene ambiguous. Germline CDR1 SGHTA, CDR2 FQGNSA. The CDR3 is made up of 14 amino acids. The V and J ends lost 2 bases and 1 base respectively, with 8 bases between them. The CDR3 DNA sequence: TGTGCCAGCAGCTTATTTTACTCGAACACTGAAGCTTTCTTT. Amino acid sequence: CASSLFYSNTEAFF.

The genes are TRBV24-1 and TRBJ1-2; 11 nucleotides align to TRBD1. This CDR3 comprises 15 residues. Germline V gene sequence: CDR1 KGHDR, CDR2 SFDVKD. V shed 3 bases, J shed 7 bases, and the junction held 6 bases outside the gene matches. CDR3 nucleotides: TGTGCCACCAGTGATCCCGGACAGGGGGCGCCTGGCTACACCTTC. As protein: CATSDPGQGAPGYTF.

The V gene is TRBV14, the J gene TRBJ2-5; no reliable D call. Trimming cost V 4 bases and J 6 bases, with 12 bases left between them. The CDR3 loop spans 13 amino acids. Germline-derived CDR1 and CDR2 are SGHDN and FVKESK. DNA for the CDR3: TGTGCCAGCAGCCTCGACCTCGGAAAGACCCAGTACTTC. Its protein is CASSLDLGKTQYF.

This chain uses TRBV18 with TRBJ1-1; TRBD1 might be the D (5 bases). This CDR3 has 12 amino acids. Germline CDR1 and CDR2: KGHSH and LQKENI. Trimming removed 3 bases from V and 7 bases from J, with 9 bases in between. The DNA for the CDR3 is TGTGCCAGCTCACCGGACGACAGTGAAGCTTTCTTT. This gives the protein CASSPDDSEAFF.

This rearrangement joins TRBV4-3 to TRBJ1-5; D gene ambiguous. This CDR3 is built from 15 residues. The ends were cut back, 2 bases at V and 1 base at J, with 9 bases in the middle. Germline assignment: CDR1 LGHNA and CDR2 YSLEER. The CDR3 DNA sequence: TGCGCCAGCAGCCAATGGGTCGGGAGCAATCAGCCCCAGCATTTT. Amino acid sequence: CASSQWVGSNQPQHF.

This clone has a single count. CDR3 in DNA: TGTGCCAGCAGCCAAGTCGAGGATAGGGCCACCTTC. The encoded protein is CASSQVEDRATF. The rearrangement joins TRBV4-2 to TRBJ1-2; D is unclear. Germline V gene data show CDR1 as LGHNA and CDR2 as YNFKEQ. Trimming pared 1 base from V and 13 bases from J, leaving 13 bases between. The CDR3 has 12 residues.

The V gene is TRBV6-1, the J gene TRBJ2-5; no reliable D call. The CDR3 extends over 11 amino acids. Trimming took off 1 base at V and 7 bases at J, with 4 bases between the two ends. CDR1 is MNHNS and CDR2 is SASEGT in the germline V gene. This chain's CDR3 is CASSEGGTQYF. CDR3 nucleotide sequence: TGTGCCAGCAGTGAAGGGGGGACCCAGTACTTC.